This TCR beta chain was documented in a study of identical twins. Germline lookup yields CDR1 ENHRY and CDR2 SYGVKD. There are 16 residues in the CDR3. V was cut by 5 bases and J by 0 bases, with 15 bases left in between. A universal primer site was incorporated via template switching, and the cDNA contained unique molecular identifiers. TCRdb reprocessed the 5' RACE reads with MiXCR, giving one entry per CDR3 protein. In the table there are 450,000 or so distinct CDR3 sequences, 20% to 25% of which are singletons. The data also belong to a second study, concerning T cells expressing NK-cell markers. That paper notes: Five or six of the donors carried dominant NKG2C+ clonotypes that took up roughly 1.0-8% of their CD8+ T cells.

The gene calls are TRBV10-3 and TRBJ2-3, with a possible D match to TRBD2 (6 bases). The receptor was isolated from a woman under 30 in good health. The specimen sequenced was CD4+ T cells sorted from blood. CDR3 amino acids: CAISLRGSGSTDTQYF. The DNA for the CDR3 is TGTGCCATCAGTCTCCGGGGGAGCGGGAGCACAGATACGCAGTATTTT.